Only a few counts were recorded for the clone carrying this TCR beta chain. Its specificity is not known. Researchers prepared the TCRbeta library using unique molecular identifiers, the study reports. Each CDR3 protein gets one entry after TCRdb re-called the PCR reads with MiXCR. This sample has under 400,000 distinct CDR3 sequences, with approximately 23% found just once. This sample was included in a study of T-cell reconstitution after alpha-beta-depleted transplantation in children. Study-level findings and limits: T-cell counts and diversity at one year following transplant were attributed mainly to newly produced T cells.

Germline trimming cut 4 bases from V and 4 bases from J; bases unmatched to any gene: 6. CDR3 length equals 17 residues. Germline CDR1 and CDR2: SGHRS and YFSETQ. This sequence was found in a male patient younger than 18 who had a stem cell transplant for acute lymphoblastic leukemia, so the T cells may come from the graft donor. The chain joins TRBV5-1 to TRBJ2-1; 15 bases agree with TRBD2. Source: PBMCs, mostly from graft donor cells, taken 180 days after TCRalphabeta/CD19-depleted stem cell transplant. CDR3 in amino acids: CASSRAGTSGGYNEQFF. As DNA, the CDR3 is TGCGCCAGCAGCAGGGCCGGGACTAGCGGGGGGTACAATGAGCAGTTCTTC.